This T cell receptor (beta chain) was recovered during a study of CD8+CD57+ T cells in acquired aplastic anemia. Whole-study context: An average of around 3.5 ug of DNA was obtained from sorted CD4+ and CD8+ cells.

Genomic DNA was employed as the template in profiling TCR beta VDJ and CDR3. A single record per CDR3 protein comes from TCRdb applying MiXCR to the reads. The sample records 260,000 or so distinct CDR3 sequences, around 82% being singletons. Notes on the study in general: Some 30 shared CD8+ CDR3s appeared highly expressed within patients' immunodominant clones.

Trimming pared 4 bases from V and 8 bases from J, leaving 17 bases between. This CDR3 has 14 residues. CDR1 and CDR2 (germline): SGHRS, YFSETQ. Previously, flow cytometry had revealed CD8+CD57+ cell expansion in the patients chosen for sequencing. With no exception, the patients had severe acquired aplastic anemia. Patient blood was sampled before any therapy had been received. Comment on this clonotype: Its antigen is undetermined. This may be a read error: a much more frequent sequence differs by one nucleotide.

Sequencing was done on a sample of sorted CD4+, CD8+, or CD8+CD57+ T cells (not recorded which) from PBMCs. The chain recombines TRBV5-1 with TRBJ2-3; D uncertain. This receptor was taken from a human donor with aplastic anemia. The CDR3, as DNA: TGCGCCAGCAGCGATTACAGCAGCAACACTACGCAGTATTTT. Its protein is CASSDYSSNTTQYF.